This TCR beta chain was captured by sequencing in a study of T cells in Graves' hyperthyroidism and ophthalmopathy. Regarding the study as a whole: Median prediction lead before ophthalmopathy onset was around seven months with the model.

TCR beta CDR3 sequences were amplified from RNA transcripts. HTBI primers were the set used in a first-round RT-PCR of the TCR CDR3. MiXCR was run by TCRdb on the multiplex PCR reads, yielding one entry per CDR3 protein. The data contain fewer than 400,000 distinct CDR3 sequences, just under 25% of them seen just once; the ten biggest clones take up 73%. As regards this clonotype: What it binds is unknown.

The CDR3 has 15 residues. The germline V gene has CDR1 MNHNS and CDR2 SASEGT. The junction had 8 bases not matched to a gene; V was cut back by 6 bases and J by 5 bases. V usage is TRBV6-1 and J usage is TRBJ2-3, with TRBD2 matching over 10 bases. The specimen sequenced was blood. The TCR sequence derives from a man aged 45 to 65 with Graves' hyperthyroidism. CDR3 nucleotide sequence: TGTGCCAGCAGCAGAGGGACTAGCGTTAGAGATACGCAGTATTTT. It is translated as CASSRGTSVRDTQYF.